Described below is a single T cell receptor (beta chain) sequence and its context. TCRdb reprocessed the 5' RACE reads with MiXCR, giving one entry per CDR3 protein. The table includes about 110,000 distinct CDR3 sequences, around an eighth detected once. This sample stems from a study of early T cells in non-severe SARS-CoV-2 infection. Germline CDR1 is KGHSH and CDR2 is LQKENI. V lost 1 base to trimming and J lost 2 bases, with 11 bases between them. The CDR3 spans 15 residues. The clonotype was recovered from an adult who was a healthcare worker with PCR-confirmed SARS-CoV-2 infection or an uninfected control (not recorded which). Material for sequencing was whole blood. The V gene is TRBV18, the J gene TRBJ2-5; weak D call: TRBD2 (6 bases). CDR3: CASSPLYRGQETQYF. The CDR3 DNA reads TGTGCCAGCTCACCACTTTACCGGGGGCAAGAGACCCAGTACTTC.